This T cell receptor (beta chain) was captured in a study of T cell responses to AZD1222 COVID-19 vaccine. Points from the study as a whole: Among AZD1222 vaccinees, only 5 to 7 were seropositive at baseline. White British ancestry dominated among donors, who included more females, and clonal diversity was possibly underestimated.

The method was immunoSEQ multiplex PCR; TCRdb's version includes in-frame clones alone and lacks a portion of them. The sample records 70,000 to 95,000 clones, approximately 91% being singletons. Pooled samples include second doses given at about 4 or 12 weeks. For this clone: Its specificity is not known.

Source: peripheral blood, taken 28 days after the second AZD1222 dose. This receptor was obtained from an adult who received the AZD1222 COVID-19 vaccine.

The CDR3 DNA reads TGTGCCAGCAGTGAAATCCCCTCTTACTCGAACACTGAAGCTTTCTTT. Translated, it gives CASSEIPSYSNTEAFF. The rearrangement joins TRBV2 to TRBJ1-1; D is uncertain. The V and J ends lost 2 bases and 1 base respectively, with 14 bases between them. Germline lookup yields CDR1 SNHLY and CDR2 FYNNEI. This CDR3 has 16 amino acids.